This entry describes one T cell receptor beta chain. The sample comes from a study of blood T cell repertoires in COVID-19. Study summary: Material from acute and convalescent COVID-19 was sourced from the United States, Italy and Spain.

From germline, CDR1 is SGHDT and CDR2 YYEEEE. The CDR3 has 15 amino acids. V was trimmed by 4 bases and J by 0 bases, leaving 13 bases between them. In the original analysis: For nucleated cells, counts were estimated from reference gene primer amplification. Method: immunoSEQ multiplex PCR; TCRdb's copy keeps in-frame clones and lacks some. The V and J calls and clone size are taken from that table; D and trimming were inferred from the DNA. The sample includes roughly 320,000 clones, about 82% of them seen just once. This receptor was identified in a human donor in a cohort sampled during active COVID-19. The chain uses TRBV5-6 and TRBJ1-1; D might be TRBD1 (6 bases). Sequenced sample: peripheral blood. The CDR3 is CASSPRTVMNTEAFF. In DNA, the CDR3 is TGTGCCAGCAGCCCGCGGACAGTAATGAACACTGAAGCTTTCTTT.